This is a list of T cell receptor beta chains from one sample in a study of cytomegalovirus exposure and HLA in healthy donors. Assay used: immunoSEQ multiplex PCR; TCRdb lists only in-frame clones, some missing. The sample holds some 160,000 clones, over 75% seen once. The specimen was PBMCs. Receptor source: a male donor in good health and CMV-seronegative. The CDR3 runs from the conserved cysteine through the conserved F or W. D genes are given only for firm matches. A clone size is listed for some rows: how often the clone was seen (once, few, many), or a class if it is expanded.

v_call	j_call	clone_size	d_call	cdr3_nt	cdr3_aa
TRBV5-6	TRBJ1-5	.	TRBD1	TGTGCCAGCAGCTTTGACAGGGATCAGCCCCAGCATTTT	CASSFDRDQPQHF
TRBV30	TRBJ1-5	once	TRBD1	TGTGCCTGGACGTGGACAGGGGGAAATCAGCCCCAGCATTTT	CAWTWTGGNQPQHF
TRBV11-3	TRBJ2-6	.	.	TGTGCCAGCAGTTCTGGACAGACTGGGGCCAACGTCCTGACTTTC	CASSSGQTGANVLTF
TRBV2	TRBJ1-2	.	.	TGTGCCAGCAGTGGGACGGGCGGGGGCTATGGCTACACCTTC	CASSGTGGGYGYTF
TRBV5-1	TRBJ2-2	.	TRBD2	TGCGCCAGCAGCTTGCGGCTAGCGGGGGGCCGCACCGGGGAGCTGTTTTTT	CASSLRLAGGRTGELFF
TRBV7-2	TRBJ1-1	.	TRBD1	TGTGCCAGCAGCTTTAGAGCGACAGGGGGCGGGATCACTGAAGCTTTCTTT	CASSFRATGGGITEAFF
TRBV27	TRBJ2-7	.	TRBD2	TGTGCCAGCAACGGCTTTCGGGGGGGCCGGGTGGAGCAGTACTTC	CASNGFRGGRVEQYF
TRBV9	TRBJ1-4	once	.	TGTGCCAGCAGCGTAGAGAGCAATGAAAAACTGTTTTTT	CASSVESNEKLFF
TRBV5-1	TRBJ2-5	once	.	TGCGCCAGCAGCTTTACGGGAGAGACCCAGTACTTC	CASSFTGETQYF
TRBV5-1	TRBJ1-6	.	TRBD1	TGCGCCAGCAGCGACGGGACCGGGACAGGGAATTCACCCCTCCACTTT	CASSDGTGTGNSPLHF
TRBV19	TRBJ2-7	.	.	TGTGCCAGTAGTATAACCAGGGATCGGGAGCAGTACTTC	CASSITRDREQYF
TRBV7-2	TRBJ1-2	few	.	TGTGCCAGCAGCCCACAGGGTAACTATGGCTACACCTTC	CASSPQGNYGYTF
TRBV9	TRBJ2-5	.	.	TGTGCCAGCAGCGTAGGAGGGAGGGAGACCCAGTACTTC	CASSVGGRETQYF
TRBV19	TRBJ1-5	.	.	TGTGCCAGTAGTATCAACAAGTTACAGCCCCAGCATTTT	CASSINKLQPQHF
TRBV7-8	TRBJ1-1	.	.	TGTGCCAGCAGCTTGATGGACAACCTGAACACTGAAGCTTTCTTT	CASSLMDNLNTEAFF
TRBV27	TRBJ1-1	.	.	TGTGCCAGCAGTCCGAAAAAGACATCCCTTGGGAGGATGAACACTGAAGCTTTCTTT	CASSPKKTSLGRMNTEAFF
TRBV4-3	TRBJ2-1	.	TRBD2	TGCGCCAGCAGCCAAGATATGAGCGGGGGGGCACCTGAGCAGTTCTTC	CASSQDMSGGAPEQFF
TRBV5-1	TRBJ2-4	.	TRBD1	TGCGCCAGCAGCGAGACAGGGTTAAACATTCAGTACTTC	CASSETGLNIQYF
TRBV30	TRBJ1-1	.	.	TGTGCCTGGAGTGATATCACAGCCGTGAACACTGAAGCTTTCTTT	CAWSDITAVNTEAFF
TRBV6-5	TRBJ2-2	few	.	TGTGCCAGCAGTTACCCGGGGGACGGGGAGCTGTTTTTT	CASSYPGDGELFF
TRBV7-8	TRBJ2-3	.	TRBD2	TGTGCCAGCAGCTTTCTAGCGGGGTTCACAGATACGCAGTATTTT	CASSFLAGFTDTQYF
TRBV5-1	TRBJ1-1	.	.	TGCGCCAGCAGCTTGGGAGGGAACACTGAAGCTTTCTTT	CASSLGGNTEAFF
TRBV19	TRBJ2-2	.	.	TGTGCCAGTAGTATTCGCGAGGGGGCCGGGGAGCTGTTTTTT	CASSIREGAGELFF
TRBV6-5	TRBJ2-5	few	TRBD2	TGTGCCAGCAGTTACGGACTAGCGGGGCTTGGAGAGACCCAGTACTTC	CASSYGLAGLGETQYF
TRBV5-4	TRBJ2-7	.	TRBD2	TGTGCCAGCAGCTTGGGGCCGGGGCGGGGGACCTACGAGCAGTACTTC	CASSLGPGRGTYEQYF
TRBV5-1	TRBJ2-7	.	.	TGCGCCAGCAGCCCCGTGGGGGGGCCCTACTACGAGCAGTACTTC	CASSPVGGPYYEQYF
TRBV6-5	TRBJ2-7	.	TRBD1	TGTGCCAGCAGGGGGGGACAGGGAAAATACGAGCAGTACTTC	CASRGGQGKYEQYF
TRBV9	TRBJ2-1	once	TRBD2	TGTGCCAGCAGCGTTCGCGGGGGGAATGAGCAGTTCTTC	CASSVRGGNEQFF
TRBV27	TRBJ2-5	.	TRBD2	TGTGCCAGCAGTCCACGGACTAGCTCGTACCAAGAGACCCAGTACTTC	CASSPRTSSYQETQYF
TRBV9	TRBJ1-5	.	TRBD1	TGTGCCAGCAGCGCGGGACAGGGCTGGCAGCCCCAGCATTTT	CASSAGQGWQPQHF
TRBV6-5	TRBJ2-2	.	TRBD1	TGTGCCAGCAGTATGGTTCAGGGGGCCGGGGAGCTGTTTTTT	CASSMVQGAGELFF